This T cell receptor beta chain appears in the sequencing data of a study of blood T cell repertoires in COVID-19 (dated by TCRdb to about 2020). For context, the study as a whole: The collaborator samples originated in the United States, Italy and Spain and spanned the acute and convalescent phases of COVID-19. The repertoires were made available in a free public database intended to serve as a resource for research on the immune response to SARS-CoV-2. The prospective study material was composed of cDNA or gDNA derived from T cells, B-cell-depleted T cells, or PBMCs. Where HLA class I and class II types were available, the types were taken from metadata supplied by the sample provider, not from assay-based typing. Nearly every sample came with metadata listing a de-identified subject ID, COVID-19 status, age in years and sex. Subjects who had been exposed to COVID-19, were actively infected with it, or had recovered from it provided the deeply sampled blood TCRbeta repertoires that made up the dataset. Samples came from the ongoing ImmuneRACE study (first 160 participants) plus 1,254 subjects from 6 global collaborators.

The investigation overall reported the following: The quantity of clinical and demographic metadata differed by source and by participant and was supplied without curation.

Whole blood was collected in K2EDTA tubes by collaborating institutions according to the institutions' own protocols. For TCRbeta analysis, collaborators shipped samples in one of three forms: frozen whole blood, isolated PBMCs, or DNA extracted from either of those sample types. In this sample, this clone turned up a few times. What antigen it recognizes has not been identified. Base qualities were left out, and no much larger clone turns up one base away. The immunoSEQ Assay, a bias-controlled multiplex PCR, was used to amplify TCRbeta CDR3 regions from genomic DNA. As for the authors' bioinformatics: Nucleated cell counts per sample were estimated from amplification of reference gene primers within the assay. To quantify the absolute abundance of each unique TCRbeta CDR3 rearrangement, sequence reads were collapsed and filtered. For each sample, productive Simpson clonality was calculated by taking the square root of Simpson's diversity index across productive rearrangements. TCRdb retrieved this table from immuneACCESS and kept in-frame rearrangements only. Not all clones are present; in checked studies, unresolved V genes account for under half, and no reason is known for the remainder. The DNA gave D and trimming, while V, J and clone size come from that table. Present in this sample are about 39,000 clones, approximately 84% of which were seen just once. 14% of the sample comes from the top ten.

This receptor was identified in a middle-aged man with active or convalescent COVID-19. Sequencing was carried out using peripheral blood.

The DNA sequence is TGTGCCAGCAGTGTACTCCCCGGGATGCAAAGCACAGATACGCAGTATTTT. Its translation reads: CASSVLPGMQSTDTQYF. This chain joins TRBV6-1 to TRBJ2-3; the D region possibly corresponds to TRBD2 (5 bases align). V was cut back by 4 bases and J by 0 bases, leaving a gap of 17 bases between them. Sequences MNHNS (CDR1) and SASEGT (CDR2) are obtained from the germline V gene. CDR3 length: 17 amino acids, cysteine to phenylalanine. Of the read, only the CDR3 DNA is kept; its 51 bases are in frame from base 1.